These T cell receptor beta chains were read from a single sample in a study of identical twins. TCRdb reprocessed the 5' RACE reads with MiXCR, giving one entry per CDR3 protein. Counted here are hundreds of thousands of distinct CDR3 sequences, roughly an eighth occurring once; the ten biggest clones make up approximately 7.6%. This same sample was also part of a study on yellow fever vaccine responses in identical twins.

Material: CD8+ T cells sorted from blood. These receptors came from a woman aged 18 to 35 in good health. Each CDR3 is given with its conserved first and last residue. Each record gives: clone size, J gene, CDR3 length, D gene, V gene, CDR3 DNA, CDR3 protein. The D gene is left open where the match is weak. Only part of the rows carry a size: once, few, many, or a class if the clone is expanded.

>few|TRBJ1-5|16|.|TRBV7-8
TGTGCCAGCAGCCTATTCCACAAGGGGAGCAATCAGCCCCAGCATTTT
CASSLFHKGSNQPQHF
>few|TRBJ2-1|14|.|TRBV6-4
TGTGCCAGCAGCCTAGGGTTGGGCGCCAATGAGCAGTTCTTC
CASSLGLGANEQFF
>few|TRBJ2-7|16|TRBD2|TRBV7-9
TGTGCCAGCAGCCCGAGGACTAGCGGACTATACTACGAGCAGTACTTC
CASSPRTSGLYYEQYF
>.|TRBJ2-3|17|.|TRBV5-6
TGTGCCAGCAGCCCAACCTGGGACGGCACTAGCACAGATACGCAGTATTTT
CASSPTWDGTSTDTQYF
>few|TRBJ2-2|15|.|TRBV6-2/TRBV6-3
TGTGCCAGCAGTTACTCGCGGCCCGGGACCGGGGAGCTGTTTTTT
CASSYSRPGTGELFF
>many|TRBJ2-7|15|.|TRBV24-1
TGTGCCACCAGTGCGGTAGCCCACGGGGTCTACGAGCAGTACTTC
CATSAVAHGVYEQYF
>.|TRBJ1-1|12|.|TRBV7-8
TGTGCCAGCAGTGCCACACGTACGGAAGCTTTCTTT
CASSATRTEAFF
>few|TRBJ1-1|12|.|TRBV20-1
TGCAGTGCTAGAGATTTCGGGCCAGAAGCTTTCTTT
CSARDFGPEAFF
>.|TRBJ1-5|14|.|TRBV13
TGTGCCAGCAGCCAAGGACAAGCATATCAGCCCCAGCATTTT
CASSQGQAYQPQHF
>.|TRBJ2-1|13|TRBD2|TRBV4-1
TGCGCCAGCAGCCAAGCGGGGGGCAATGAGCAGTTCTTC
CASSQAGGNEQFF
>once|TRBJ2-1|14|.|TRBV4-1
TGCGCCAGCAGCCCCCTTCTATCGGGAGTTGAGCAGTTCTTC
CASSPLLSGVEQFF
>many|TRBJ2-1|16|.|TRBV28
TGTGCCAGCAGTTTTGACTCCCCAAGCTCCTACAATGAGCAGTTCTTC
CASSFDSPSSYNEQFF
>few|TRBJ2-5|17|TRBD2|TRBV5-5
TGTGCCAGCAGCTTAGGACTAGCGGGAGGTGGACAAGAGACCCAGTACTTC
CASSLGLAGGGQETQYF
>once|TRBJ2-3|18|TRBD2|TRBV4-1
TGCGCCAGCAGCCAAGGTCGCCTTGGACTAGCTGACACAGATACGCAGTATTTT
CASSQGRLGLADTDTQYF
>few|TRBJ2-1|14|.|TRBV11-2
TGTGCCAGCAGCCCTGGGGGGGGCTGGAATGAGCAGTTCTTC
CASSPGGGWNEQFF
>few|TRBJ2-7|14|TRBD1|TRBV12-3/TRBV12-4
TGTGCCAGCAGTCCCAGGCAAGGGGGCGACGAGCAGTACTTC
CASSPRQGGDEQYF
>few|TRBJ2-3|18|.|TRBV7-8
TGTGCCAGCAGCGCCGTGATCAGGAGATTTGATAGCACAGATACGCAGTATTTT
CASSAVIRRFDSTDTQYF
>few|TRBJ2-5|15|.|TRBV12-3/TRBV12-4
TGTGCCAGCACGGATCTAGCAGGATATCCAGAGACCCAGTACTTC
CASTDLAGYPETQYF
>.|TRBJ2-1|15|.|TRBV20-1
TGCAGTGTCCATTTCCGCAGGCGCTCCTACAATGAGCAGTTCTTC
CSVHFRRRSYNEQFF
>few|TRBJ2-2|18|TRBD2|TRBV9
TGTGCCAGCAGCGTAGCCCCATGGCGGGAGGGGGGCACCGGGGAGCTGTTTTTT
CASSVAPWREGGTGELFF
>few|TRBJ2-7|15|TRBD2|TRBV25-1
TGTGCCAGCAGTGAACTATCGGGGGGATTGTCCGAGCAGTACTTC
CASSELSGGLSEQYF
>many|TRBJ2-1|15|TRBD2|TRBV29-1
TGCAGCGTTGAAGGATTAGCGGGACCCTACAATGAGCAGTTCTTC
CSVEGLAGPYNEQFF
>many|TRBJ2-1|13|.|TRBV6-2/TRBV6-3
TGTGCCAGCACGAGGGCACCCCACAATGAGCAGTTCTTC
CASTRAPHNEQFF
>.|TRBJ1-1|13|TRBD1|TRBV27
TGTGCCAGCGAGGGACAGGGGAACACTGAAGCTTTCTTT
CASEGQGNTEAFF
>.|TRBJ2-1|15|TRBD2|TRBV15
TGTGCCACCAGCAGCGGCCGGACTAGCGACAATGAGCAGTTCTTC
CATSSGRTSDNEQFF
>.|TRBJ2-1|12|.|TRBV12-3/TRBV12-4
TGTGCCAGCAGTTTTATGTACAATGAGCAGTTCTTC
CASSFMYNEQFF
>medium-sized|TRBJ2-3|15|TRBD2|TRBV25-1
TGTGCCAGCAGTGAGCGGGAGGGCAAGACAGATACGCAGTATTTT
CASSEREGKTDTQYF
>few|TRBJ2-2|15|TRBD1|TRBV28
TGTGCCAGCAGCCGACGACAGGGGGACACCGGGGAGCTGTTTTTT
CASSRRQGDTGELFF
>few|TRBJ2-1|14|.|TRBV6-1
TGTGCCGGATGGTATTGGGGCAAATACAATGAGCAGTTCTTC
CAGWYWGKYNEQFF
>few|TRBJ2-2|14|.|TRBV19
TGTGCCAGTAGACCGGGACCCCAGGGCGGGGAGCTGTTTTTT
CASRPGPQGGELFF
>few|TRBJ2-1|17|.|TRBV18
TGTGCCAGCTCACCACCGGCGGGCGTGTTACAATACAATGAGCAGTTCTTC
CASSPPAGVLQYNEQFF
>.|TRBJ2-5|16|.|TRBV7-8
TGTGCCAGCAGCTTAAGTAGCGCGTTAAACCAAGAGACCCAGTACTTC
CASSLSSALNQETQYF
>.|TRBJ1-6|14|TRBD1|TRBV9
TGTGCCAGCAGCTCGGGACAGGGGATTCCACCCCTCCACTTT
CASSSGQGIPPLHF